Sequencing of this T cell receptor (beta chain) was carried out in a study of radiotherapy plus CTLA-4 blockade in lung cancer. The CDR3 covers 15 residues. In germline, CDR1 is MGHRA, CDR2 YSYEKL. With 1 base removed from V and 4 bases from J, the gap between germline ends came to 10 bases. Measured with immunoSEQ multiplex PCR; TCRdb has only the in-frame clones, and not every one. The sample carries 85,000 to 90,000 clones, around nine tenths recorded once. Sample: peripheral blood, taken from a patient treated with radiotherapy plus ipilimumab. The TCR sequence derives from a human donor with non-small cell lung cancer that progressed on radiotherapy plus ipilimumab. J is TRBJ2-2 and V is TRBV4-1; D uncertain. CDR3 amino acids: CASSQAAWVTGELFF. Written as DNA, the CDR3 is TGCGCCAGCAGCCAAGCAGCCTGGGTCACCGGGGAGCTGTTTTTT.